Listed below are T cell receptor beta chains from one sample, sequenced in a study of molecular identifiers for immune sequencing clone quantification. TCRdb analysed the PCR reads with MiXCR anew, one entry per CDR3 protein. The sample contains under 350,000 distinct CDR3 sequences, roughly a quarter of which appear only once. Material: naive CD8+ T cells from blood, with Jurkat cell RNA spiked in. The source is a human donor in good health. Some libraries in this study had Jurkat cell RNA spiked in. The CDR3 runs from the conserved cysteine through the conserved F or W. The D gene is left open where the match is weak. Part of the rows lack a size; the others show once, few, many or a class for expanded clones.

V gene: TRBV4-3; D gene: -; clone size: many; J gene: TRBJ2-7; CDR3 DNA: TGCGCCAGCAGCCAAGGCCTGCGGGCCCCCTGGCCCGAGCAGTACTTC; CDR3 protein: CASSQGLRAPWPEQYF
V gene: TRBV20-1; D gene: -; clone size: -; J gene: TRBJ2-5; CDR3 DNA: TGCAGTGCGTTTACCCAGGGTAAGGCACAAAAGACCCAGTACTTC; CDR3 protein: CSAFTQGKAQKTQYF
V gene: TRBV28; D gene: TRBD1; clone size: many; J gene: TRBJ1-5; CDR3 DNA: TGTGCCAGCAGTTTAGGACAGGGGGGTCAGCCCCAGCATTTT; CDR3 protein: CASSLGQGGQPQHF
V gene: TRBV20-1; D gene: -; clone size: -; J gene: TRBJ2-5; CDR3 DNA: TGCAGTGCCGAAACAGACGTAGGGGGGGTGTCGTTAGAGACCCAGTACTTC; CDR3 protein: CSAETDVGGVSLETQYF
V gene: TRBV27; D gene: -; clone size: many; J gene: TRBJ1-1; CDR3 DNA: TGTGCCAGCAGAGGAGGGACTGAAGCTTTCTTT; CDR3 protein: CASRGGTEAFF
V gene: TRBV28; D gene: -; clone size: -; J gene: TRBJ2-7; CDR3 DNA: TGTGCCAGCAGTTTTCGCGGACAAAATTCCGGCGCGCAGTACTTC; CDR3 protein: CASSFRGQNSGAQYF
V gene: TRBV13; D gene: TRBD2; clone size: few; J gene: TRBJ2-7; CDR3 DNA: TGTGCCAGCAGCTTAGCCGGGGAGGGCTACGAGCAGTACTTC; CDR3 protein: CASSLAGEGYEQYF
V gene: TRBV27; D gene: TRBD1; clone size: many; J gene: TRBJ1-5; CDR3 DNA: TGTGCCAGCCAGACAGGGGTGCAGCCCCAGCATTTT; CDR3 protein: CASQTGVQPQHF
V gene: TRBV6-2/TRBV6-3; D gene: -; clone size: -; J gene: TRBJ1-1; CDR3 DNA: TGTGCCAGCAATTATAAGCCCCCACGGGTGAACACTGAAGCTTTCTTT; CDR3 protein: CASNYKPPRVNTEAFF
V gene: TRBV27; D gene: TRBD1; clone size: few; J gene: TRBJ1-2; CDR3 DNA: TGTGCCAGCAGTGCACAGGGGGCGCGGGGCTACACCTTC; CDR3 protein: CASSAQGARGYTF
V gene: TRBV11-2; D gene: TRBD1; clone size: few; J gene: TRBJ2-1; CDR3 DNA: TGTGCCAGCAGGGCACGGACAGGGGAGAACCACTATAACAATGAGCAGTTCTTC; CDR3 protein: CASRARTGENHYNNEQFF
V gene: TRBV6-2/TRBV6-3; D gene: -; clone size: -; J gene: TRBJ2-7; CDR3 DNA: TGTGCCAGCAGTTACTCGATGACGTGGCCCACCTACGAGCAGTACTTC; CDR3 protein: CASSYSMTWPTYEQYF
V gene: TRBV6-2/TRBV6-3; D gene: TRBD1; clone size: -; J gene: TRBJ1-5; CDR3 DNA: TGTGCCAGCAGCTGGGGACAACAGGGGCATCAGCCCCAGCATTTT; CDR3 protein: CASSWGQQGHQPQHF
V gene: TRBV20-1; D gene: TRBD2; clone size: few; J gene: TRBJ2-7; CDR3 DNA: TGCAGTGCTAGTACTAGCGGGACTTACGAGCAGTACTTC; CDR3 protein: CSASTSGTYEQYF
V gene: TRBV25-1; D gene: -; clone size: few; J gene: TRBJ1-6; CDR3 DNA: TGTGCCAGCAGTGAATATTCAGGGGCCAGAAATTCACCCCTCCACTTT; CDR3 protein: CASSEYSGARNSPLHF
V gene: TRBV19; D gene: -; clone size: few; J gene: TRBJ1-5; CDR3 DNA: TGTGCCAGTAGTATCGGAACTAGGGGCAATCAGCCCCAGCATTTT; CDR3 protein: CASSIGTRGNQPQHF
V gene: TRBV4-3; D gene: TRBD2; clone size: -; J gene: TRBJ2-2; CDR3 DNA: TGCGCCAGCAGCCGATCTAGCGGGAGCGGGATCACCGGGGAGCTGTTTTTT; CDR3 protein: CASSRSSGSGITGELFF
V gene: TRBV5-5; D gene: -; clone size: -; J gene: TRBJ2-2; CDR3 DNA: TGTGCCAGCAGCCACACGGTCGGGGAGCTGTTTTTT; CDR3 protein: CASSHTVGELFF
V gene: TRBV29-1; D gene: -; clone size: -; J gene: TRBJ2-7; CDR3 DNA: TGCAGCGTCCTCACCGGGCCTGGGAGCTACGAGCAGTACTTC; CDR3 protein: CSVLTGPGSYEQYF
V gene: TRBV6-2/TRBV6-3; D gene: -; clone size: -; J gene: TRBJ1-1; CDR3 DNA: TGTGCCAGCAGTTACTCCCAAAGACTGGGCACTGAAGCTTTCTTT; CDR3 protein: CASSYSQRLGTEAFF
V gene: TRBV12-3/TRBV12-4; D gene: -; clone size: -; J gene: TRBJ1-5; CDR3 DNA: TGTGCCTGCAGGTCGGGGTTGGGTAGTGAGCCCCAGCATTTT; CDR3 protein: CACRSGLGSEPQHF
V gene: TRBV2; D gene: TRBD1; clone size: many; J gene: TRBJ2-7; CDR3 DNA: TGTGCCAGCAAAGAAGACAGGGTGAAAGTCCTGTACGAGCAGTACTTC; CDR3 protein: CASKEDRVKVLYEQYF